Presented here are 10 T cell receptor beta chains from one specimen sequenced in a study of CD8+ T cells in alopecia areata listed by TCRdb under 2018. Library construction relied on the immunoSEQ multiplex PCR assay. RNA was extracted from all samples and reverse transcribed into cDNA as template for TCR sequencing. TCRdb obtained this table from immuneACCESS and retained in-frame rearrangements with V and J assigned. These tables miss some clones; where compared with another copy, unresolved V genes account for less than half of the shortfall, and the remainder is unexplained. The sample table contains 200,000 to 250,000 clones; only one count was recorded for 64% of them. 4% to 5% of the sample goes to the ten largest clones. Reading the label with the study, this specimen's time point is: around 4 weeks on oral tofacitinib. The label giving this sample's treatment or condition can be read as: oral pan-JAK inhibitor, 5-10 mg twice daily.

The sample in question was CD4+ T cells sorted from blood, obtained at week 4, from a patient treated with tofacitinib. These receptors all come from a human donor with alopecia areata.

The CDR3 spells CASSHGQGRNQETQYF. The CDR3, as DNA: TGTGCCAGCAGCCATGGACAGGGGAGGAACCAAGAGACCCAGTACTTC. This chain joins TRBV5-6 and TRBJ2-5, with TRBD1 matching over 9 bases. Trimming at V came to 4 bases and at J to 0 bases, leaving 7 bases not matched to a gene. Germline V gives CDR1 SGHDT, CDR2 YYEEEE. The CDR3 is made up of 16 amino acids.

The chain recombines TRBV5-6 with TRBJ1-4; the match to TRBD1 covers 7 bases. Per the germline V gene, CDR1 is SGHDT and CDR2 is YYEEEE. The CDR3 sequence is 15 residues long. V gave up 2 bases and J gave up 8 bases; unmatched junction bases: 9. CDR3 in amino acids: CASSFSTGPREKLFF. The DNA of the CDR3 is TGTGCCAGCAGCTTTTCGACAGGGCCTAGGGAAAAACTGTTTTTT.

This clone was found a few times. The chain has TRBV2 and TRBJ2-3; weak D call: TRBD2 (7 bases). Germline V CDR1 and CDR2: SNHLY, FYNNEI. The CDR3 has 14 residues. Deletions cut 7 bases from V and 10 bases from J, with 21 bases between. CDR3 residues: CASNGGGASDPQYF. CDR3 in DNA: TGTGCCAGCAATGGAGGGGGGGCGTCGGATCCGCAGTATTTT.

This rearrangement joins TRBV29-1 to TRBJ2-1; TRBD2 aligns across 14 bases. CDR1 SQVTM and CDR2 ANQGSEA come from the germline V gene. The CDR3 contains 16 residues. J was trimmed by 9 bases and V by 6 bases; bases with no gene match: 13. CDR3 residues: CSVRPGLAGGNSEQFF. DNA for the CDR3: TGCAGCGTGCGCCCCGGACTAGCGGGGGGTAATAGTGAGCAGTTCTTC.

The chain recombines TRBV4-2 with TRBJ2-5; 7 bases agree with TRBD2. The CDR3 extends over 15 amino acids. V dropped 1 base and J dropped 5; count of bases not matched to a gene: 7. Germline V gives CDR1 LGHNA, CDR2 YNFKEQ. This CDR3 is CASSQGPGGEETQYF. The DNA of the CDR3 is TGTGCCAGCAGCCAAGGGCCGGGAGGCGAGGAGACCCAGTACTTC.

The rearrangement joins TRBV9 to TRBJ1-6; 7 bases line up with TRBD1. Per germline, CDR1 SGDLS and CDR2 YYNGEE. CDR3 length: 14 residues. V shed 4 bases and J 9 bases; nucleotides not matched to a gene: 7. CDR3 sequence reads: CASSPGGGGSPLHF. The DNA for the CDR3 is TGTGCCAGCAGCCCCGGAGGGGGCGGTTCACCCCTCCACTTT.

The V and J genes are TRBV23-1 and TRBJ1-5; D gene unclear. TRBV23-1 is an open reading frame, and its role is uncertain. The CDR3 loop spans 16 amino acids. V lost 4 bases to trimming and J lost 2 bases, with 15 bases between them. In nucleotides, the CDR3 is TGCGCCAGCAGTCTGAAGGTTTTTTGGGGCAATCAGCCCCAGCATTTT. This encodes CASSLKVFWGNQPQHF.

This clone was detected only a few times. V usage is TRBV2 and J usage is TRBJ1-3; D is ambiguous. CDR3 length: 15 residues. Germline assignment: CDR1 SNHLY and CDR2 FYNNEI. Between the trimmed V and J ends, which lost 4 bases and 0 bases, there was a span of 10 bases. As DNA, the CDR3 is TGTGCCAGCAGTGGCGTACGTCACTCTGGAAACACCATATATTTT. Its protein is CASSGVRHSGNTIYF.

The chain links TRBV2 to TRBJ1-2, with unresolved D. Between the trimmed V and J ends, which lost 0 bases and 1 base, there was a span of 12 bases. The CDR3 length is 16 residues. Germline CDR1 and CDR2: SNHLY and FYNNEI. CDR3 region: CASSEAGGRYNYGYTF. CDR3 nucleotides: TGTGCCAGCAGTGAAGCGGGCGGCAGGTATAACTATGGCTACACCTTC.

The chain combines TRBV29-1 with TRBJ1-2; TRBD1 matches at 12 bases. The CDR3 runs 16 residues. In germline, CDR1 is SQVTM, CDR2 ANQGSEA. J lost 7 bases, V lost 2 bases, and 11 bases had no gene match. Written as DNA, the CDR3 is TGCAGCGTTGAAAGCCGGGACAGGGGGCTTATAGGTGGCTACACCTTC. Amino acids: CSVESRDRGLIGGYTF.